This TCR beta chain stems from a study of kidney transplant recipient with SARS-CoV-2 infection. A single record per CDR3 protein comes from TCRdb applying MiXCR to the reads. Of 200,000 to 300,000 distinct CDR3 sequences detected, under 35% appear once; the ten largest clones hold roughly 7%. The CDR3 runs 17 residues. With 5 bases removed from V and 4 bases from J, the gap between germline ends came to 23 bases. In germline, CDR1 is LGHNT, CDR2 FRNRAP. This clonotype was seen many times. The chain has TRBV12-5 and TRBJ1-2, with D possibly TRBD1 on 5 matching bases. The origin of this receptor is a male patient between 25 and 40 years old who had COVID-19 and was a kidney transplant recipient. Some T cells may possibly be graft donor cells. This specimen was a blood sample, taken at baseline and between days 110 and 120 from a kidney transplant recipient. CDR3 sequence (DNA): TGTGCTAGTGGTCTCGTTCTTTTGCAGGGAAAGACCTATGGCTACACCTTC. Its translation is CASGLVLLQGKTYGYTF. Filled out from reference TRBV12-5 and TRBJ1-2, the complete variable domain reads DARVTQTPRHKVTEMGQEVTMRCQPILGHNTVFWYRQTMMQGLELLAYFRNRAPLDDSGMPKDRFSAEMPDATLATLKIQPSEPRDSAVYFCASGLVLLQGKTYGYTFGSGTRLTVV.